This TCR beta chain was sequenced in a study of T cell changes during pregnancy in multiple sclerosis. Sequenced by immunoSEQ multiplex PCR; TCRdb stores in-frame clones only, minus some. Of some 43,000 clones listed, around 92% were seen once; the top ten hold roughly 8.1%. With 1 base clipped from V and 6 bases from J, the junction kept 8 bases outside the gene matches. The CDR3 consists of 16 residues. CDR1 is SNHLY and CDR2 is FYNNEI in the germline V gene. The source was CD8+ T cells from peripheral blood mononuclear cells, collected in the third trimester of pregnancy. The receptor was isolated from a female donor with multiple sclerosis, enrolled in a pregnancy study. The rearrangement links TRBV2 to TRBJ2-5; 10 positions agree with TRBD2. DNA for the CDR3: TGTGCCAGCAGTGAAGGAGCGGGAGGGCCTCGGAAGACCCAGTACTTC. Its translation is CASSEGAGGPRKTQYF. Complete variable domain (other parts from reference TRBV2 and TRBJ2-5): EPEVTQTPSHQVTQMGQEVILRCVPISNHLYFYWYRQILGQKVEFLVSFYNNEISEKSEIFDDQFSVERPDGSNFTLKIRSTKLEDSAMYFCASSEGAGGPRKTQYFGPGTRLLVL.